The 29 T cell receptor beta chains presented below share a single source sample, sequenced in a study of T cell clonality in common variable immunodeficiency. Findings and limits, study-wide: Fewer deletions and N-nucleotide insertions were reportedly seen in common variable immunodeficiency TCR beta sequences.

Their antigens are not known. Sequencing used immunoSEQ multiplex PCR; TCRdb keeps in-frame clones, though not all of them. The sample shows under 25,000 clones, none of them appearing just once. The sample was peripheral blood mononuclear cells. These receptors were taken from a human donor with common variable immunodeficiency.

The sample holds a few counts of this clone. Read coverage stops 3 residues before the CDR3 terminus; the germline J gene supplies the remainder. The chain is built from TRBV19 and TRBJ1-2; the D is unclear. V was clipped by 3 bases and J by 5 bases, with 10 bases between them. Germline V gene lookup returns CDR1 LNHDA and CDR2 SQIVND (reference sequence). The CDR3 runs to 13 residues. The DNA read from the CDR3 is TGTGCCAGTAGTATTCTCAGTTCTTATGGC. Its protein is CASSILSSYG. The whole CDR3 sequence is CASSILSSYGYTF.

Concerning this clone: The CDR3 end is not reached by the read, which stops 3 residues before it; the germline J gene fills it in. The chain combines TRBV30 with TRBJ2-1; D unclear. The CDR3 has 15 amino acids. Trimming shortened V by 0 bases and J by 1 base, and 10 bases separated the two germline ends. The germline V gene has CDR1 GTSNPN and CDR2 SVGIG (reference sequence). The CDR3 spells CAWSVLPVSYNEQFF. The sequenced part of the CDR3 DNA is TGTGCCTGGAGTGTATTACCGGTTTCCTACAATGAG.

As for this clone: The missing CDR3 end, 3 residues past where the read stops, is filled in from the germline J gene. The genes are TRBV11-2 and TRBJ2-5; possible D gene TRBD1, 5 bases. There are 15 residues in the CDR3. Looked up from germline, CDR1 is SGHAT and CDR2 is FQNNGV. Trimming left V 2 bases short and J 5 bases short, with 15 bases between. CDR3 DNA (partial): TGTGCCAGCAGCTTATTGTACCCAGGGTCGGAGACC. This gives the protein CASSLLYPGSET. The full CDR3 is CASSLLYPGSETQYF.

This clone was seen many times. Incomplete CDR3 DNA: TGCAGCGTTGCCGGGGAGACC. This encodes CSVAGET. The whole CDR3 region reads CSVAGETQYF. This rearrangement joins TRBV29-1 to TRBJ2-5; D not certain. The read stops 3 residues short of the end of the CDR3; the missing end is completed from the germline J gene. Per germline, CDR1 SQVTM and CDR2 ANQGSEA. Trimming cost V 4 bases and J 5 bases, with 5 bases left between them. The CDR3 loop spans 10 amino acids.

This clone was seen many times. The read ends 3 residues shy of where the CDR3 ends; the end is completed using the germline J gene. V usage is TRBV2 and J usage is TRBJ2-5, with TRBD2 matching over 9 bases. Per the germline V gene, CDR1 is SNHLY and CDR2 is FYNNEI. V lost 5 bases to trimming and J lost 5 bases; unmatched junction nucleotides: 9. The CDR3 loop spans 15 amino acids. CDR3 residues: CASSKRGLAGETQYF. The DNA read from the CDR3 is TGTGCCAGCAGTAAAAGGGGACTAGCCGGGGAGACC.

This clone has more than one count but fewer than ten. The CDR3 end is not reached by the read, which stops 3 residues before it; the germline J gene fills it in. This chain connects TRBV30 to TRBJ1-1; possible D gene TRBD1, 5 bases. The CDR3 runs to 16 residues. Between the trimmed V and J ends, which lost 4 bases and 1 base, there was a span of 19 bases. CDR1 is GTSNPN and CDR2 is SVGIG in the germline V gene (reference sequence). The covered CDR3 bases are TGTGCCTGGATTAGACGAGGGGCTAAGAAGAACACTGAA. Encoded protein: CAWIRRGAKKNTE. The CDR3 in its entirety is CAWIRRGAKKNTEAFF.

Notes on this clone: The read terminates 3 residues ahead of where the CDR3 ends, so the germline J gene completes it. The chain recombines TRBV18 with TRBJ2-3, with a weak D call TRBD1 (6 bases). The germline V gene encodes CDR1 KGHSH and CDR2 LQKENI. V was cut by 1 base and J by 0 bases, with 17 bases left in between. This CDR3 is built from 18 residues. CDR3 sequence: CASSPRPTGITSTDTQYF. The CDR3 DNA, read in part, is TGTGCCAGCTCACCACGGCCAACAGGGATAACTAGCACAGATACG.

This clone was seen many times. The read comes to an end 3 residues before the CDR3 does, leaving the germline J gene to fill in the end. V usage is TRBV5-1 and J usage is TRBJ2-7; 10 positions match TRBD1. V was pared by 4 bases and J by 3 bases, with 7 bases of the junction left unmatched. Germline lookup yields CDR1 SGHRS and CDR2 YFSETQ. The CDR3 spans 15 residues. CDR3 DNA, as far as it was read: TGCGCCAGCAGCAAAGGGACAGGGGTAAACTACGAG. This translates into CASSKGTGVNYE. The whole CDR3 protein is CASSKGTGVNYEQYF.

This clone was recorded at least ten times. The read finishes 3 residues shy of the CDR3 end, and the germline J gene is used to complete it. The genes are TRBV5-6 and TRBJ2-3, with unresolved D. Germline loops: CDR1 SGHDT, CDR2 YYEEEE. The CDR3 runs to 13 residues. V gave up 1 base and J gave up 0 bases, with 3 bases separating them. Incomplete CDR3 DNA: TGTGCCAGCAGCTTGCAGAGCACAGATACG. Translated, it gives CASSLQSTDT. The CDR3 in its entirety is CASSLQSTDTQYF. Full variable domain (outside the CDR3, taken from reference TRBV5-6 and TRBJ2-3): DAGVTQSPTHLIKTRGQQVTLRCSPKSGHDTVSWYQQALGQGPQFIFQYYEEEERQRGNFPDRFSGHQFPNYSSELNVNALLLGDSALYLCASSLQSTDTQYFGPGTRLTVL.

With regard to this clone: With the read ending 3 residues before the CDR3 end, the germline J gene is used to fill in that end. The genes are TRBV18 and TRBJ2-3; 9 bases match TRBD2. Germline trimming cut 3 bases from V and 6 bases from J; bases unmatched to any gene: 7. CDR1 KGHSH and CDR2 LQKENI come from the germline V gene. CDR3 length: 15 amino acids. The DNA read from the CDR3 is TGTGCCAGCTCACCCTCAGGACTAGCGCGGGATACG. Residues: CASSPSGLARDT. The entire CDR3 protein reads CASSPSGLARDTQYF.

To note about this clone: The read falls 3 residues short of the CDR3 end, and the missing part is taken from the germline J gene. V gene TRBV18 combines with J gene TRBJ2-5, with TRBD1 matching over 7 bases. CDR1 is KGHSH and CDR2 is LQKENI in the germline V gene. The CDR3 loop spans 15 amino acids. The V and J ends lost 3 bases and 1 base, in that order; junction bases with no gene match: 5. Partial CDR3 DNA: TGTGCCAGCTCACCCTCGGGACAGCCCCAAGAGACC. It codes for CASSPSGQPQET. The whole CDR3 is CASSPSGQPQETQYF.

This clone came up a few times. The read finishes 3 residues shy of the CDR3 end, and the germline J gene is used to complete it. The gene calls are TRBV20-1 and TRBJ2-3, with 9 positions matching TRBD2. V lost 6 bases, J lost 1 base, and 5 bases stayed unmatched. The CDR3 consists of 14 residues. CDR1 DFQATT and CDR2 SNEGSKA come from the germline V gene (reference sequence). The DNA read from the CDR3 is TGCAGTGCCCCTAGCGGGGCAGGCACAGATACG. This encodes CSAPSGAGTDT. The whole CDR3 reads CSAPSGAGTDTQYF.

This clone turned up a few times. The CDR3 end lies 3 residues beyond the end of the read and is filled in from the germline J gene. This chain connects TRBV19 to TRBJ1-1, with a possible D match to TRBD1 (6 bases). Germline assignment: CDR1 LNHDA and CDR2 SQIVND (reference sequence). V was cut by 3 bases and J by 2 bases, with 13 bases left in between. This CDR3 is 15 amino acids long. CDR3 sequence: CASSIGGGINTEAFF. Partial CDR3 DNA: TGTGCCAGTAGTATCGGGGGGGGCATAAACACTGAA.

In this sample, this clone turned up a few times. The CDR3: CASSPQQAANTEAFF. Partial CDR3 DNA: TGTGCCAGTAGTCCTCAACAGGCGGCGAACACTGAA. This chain links TRBV19 with TRBJ1-1; perhaps TRBD1 as D (5 bases). The read gets to within 3 residues of the CDR3 end, and the germline J gene fills in the rest. The CDR3 has 15 residues. V was cut by 5 bases and J by 1 base, with 14 bases left in between. The V gene's germline CDR1 is LNHDA and CDR2 SQIVND (reference sequence).

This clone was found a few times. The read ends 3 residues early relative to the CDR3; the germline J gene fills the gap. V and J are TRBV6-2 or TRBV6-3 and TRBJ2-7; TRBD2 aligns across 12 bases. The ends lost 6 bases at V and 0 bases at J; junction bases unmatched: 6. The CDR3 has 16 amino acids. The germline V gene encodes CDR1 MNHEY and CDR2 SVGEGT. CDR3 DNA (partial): TGTGCCAGCAGGGACGGGACTAGCGGGTTCTCCTACGAG. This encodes CASRDGTSGFSYE. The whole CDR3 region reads CASRDGTSGFSYEQYF.

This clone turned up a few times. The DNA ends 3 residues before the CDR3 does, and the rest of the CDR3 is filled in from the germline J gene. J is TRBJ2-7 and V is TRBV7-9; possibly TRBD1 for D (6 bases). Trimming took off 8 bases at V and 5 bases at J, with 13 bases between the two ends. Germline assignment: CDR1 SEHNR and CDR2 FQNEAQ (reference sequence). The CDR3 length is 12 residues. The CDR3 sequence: CASERTENEQYF. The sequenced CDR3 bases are TGTGCCAGCGAAAGGACAGAAAACGAG.

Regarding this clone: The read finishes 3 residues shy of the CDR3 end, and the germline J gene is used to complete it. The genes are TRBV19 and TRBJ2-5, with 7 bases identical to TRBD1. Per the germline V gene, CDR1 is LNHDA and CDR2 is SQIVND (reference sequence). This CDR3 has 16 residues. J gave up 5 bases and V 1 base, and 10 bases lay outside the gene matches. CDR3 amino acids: CASSIVTGATLETQYF. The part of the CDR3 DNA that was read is TGTGCCAGTAGTATAGTAACAGGGGCGACTCTGGAGACC.

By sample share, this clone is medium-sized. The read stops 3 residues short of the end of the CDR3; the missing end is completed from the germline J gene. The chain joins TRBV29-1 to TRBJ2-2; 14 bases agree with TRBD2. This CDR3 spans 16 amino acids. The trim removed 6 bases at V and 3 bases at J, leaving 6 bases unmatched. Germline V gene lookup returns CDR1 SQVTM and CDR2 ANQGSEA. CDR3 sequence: CSVVTSGRADTGELFF. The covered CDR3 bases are TGCAGCGTCGTGACTAGCGGGAGGGCCGACACCGGGGAG.

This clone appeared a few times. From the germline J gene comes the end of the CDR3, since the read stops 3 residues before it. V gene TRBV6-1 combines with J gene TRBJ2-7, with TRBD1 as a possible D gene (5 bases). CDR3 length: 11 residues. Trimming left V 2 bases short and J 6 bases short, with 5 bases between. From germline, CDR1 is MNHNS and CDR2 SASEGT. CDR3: CASSERGEQYF. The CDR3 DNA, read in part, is TGTGCCAGCAGTGAAAGGGGCGAG.

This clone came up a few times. CDR3 DNA, as far as it was read: TGTGCCAGTAGTATTTGGGGGGTGAACTACAATGAG. Translating it yields CASSIWGVNYNE. From start to end, the CDR3 is CASSIWGVNYNEQFF. The chain links TRBV19 to TRBJ2-1, with D perhaps matching TRBD2 (6 bases). The read falls 3 residues short of the CDR3 end, and the missing part is taken from the germline J gene. This CDR3 has 15 amino acids. CDR1 is LNHDA, CDR2 SQIVND, per germline (reference sequence). V was pared by 3 bases and J by 3 bases, with 12 bases between.

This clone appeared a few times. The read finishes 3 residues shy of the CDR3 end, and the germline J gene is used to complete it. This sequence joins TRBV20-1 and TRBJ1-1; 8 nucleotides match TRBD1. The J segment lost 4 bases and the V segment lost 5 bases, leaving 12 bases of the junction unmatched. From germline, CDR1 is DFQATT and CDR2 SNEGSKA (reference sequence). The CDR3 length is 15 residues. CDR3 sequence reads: CSACTAGGASTEAFF. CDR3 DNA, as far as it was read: TGCAGTGCTTGTACGGCAGGGGGCGCCTCCACTGAA.

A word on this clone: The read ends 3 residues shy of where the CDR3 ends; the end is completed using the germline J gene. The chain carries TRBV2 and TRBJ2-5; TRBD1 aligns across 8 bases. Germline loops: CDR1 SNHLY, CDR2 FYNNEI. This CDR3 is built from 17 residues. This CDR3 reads CASREKLGQGIWDTQYF. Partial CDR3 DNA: TGTGCCAGCAGAGAAAAACTAGGACAGGGTATCTGGGATACC.

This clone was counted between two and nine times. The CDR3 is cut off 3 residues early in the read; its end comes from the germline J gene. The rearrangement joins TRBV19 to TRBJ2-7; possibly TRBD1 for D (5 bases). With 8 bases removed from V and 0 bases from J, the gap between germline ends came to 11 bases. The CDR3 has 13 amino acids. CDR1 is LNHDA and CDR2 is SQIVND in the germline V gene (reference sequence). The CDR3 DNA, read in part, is TGTGCCAGTGGGGCAGGGATCTCCTACGAG. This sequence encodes CASGAGISYE. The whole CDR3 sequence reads CASGAGISYEQYF.

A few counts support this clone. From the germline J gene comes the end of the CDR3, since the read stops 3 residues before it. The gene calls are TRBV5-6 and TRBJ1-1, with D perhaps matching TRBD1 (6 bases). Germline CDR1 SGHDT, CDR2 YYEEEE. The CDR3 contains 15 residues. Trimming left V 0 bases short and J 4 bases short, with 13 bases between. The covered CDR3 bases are TGTGCCAGCAGCTTGGTGGGGGGGCCAGGCACTGAA. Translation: CASSLVGGPGTE. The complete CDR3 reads CASSLVGGPGTEAFF.

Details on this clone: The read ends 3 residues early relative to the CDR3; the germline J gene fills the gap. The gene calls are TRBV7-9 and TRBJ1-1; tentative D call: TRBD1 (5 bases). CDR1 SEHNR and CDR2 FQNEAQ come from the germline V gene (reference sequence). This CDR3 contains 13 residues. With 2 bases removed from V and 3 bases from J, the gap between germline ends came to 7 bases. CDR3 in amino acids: CASSLIRDTEAFF. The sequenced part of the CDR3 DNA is TGTGCCAGCAGCTTAATCAGGGACACTGAA.

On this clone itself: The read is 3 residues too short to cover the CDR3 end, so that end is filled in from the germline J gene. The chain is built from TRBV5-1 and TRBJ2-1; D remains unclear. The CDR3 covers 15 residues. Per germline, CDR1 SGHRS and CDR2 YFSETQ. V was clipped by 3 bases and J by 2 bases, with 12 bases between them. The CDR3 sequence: CASSSRVRPYNEQFF. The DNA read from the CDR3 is TGCGCCAGCAGCTCCCGGGTCAGACCCTACAATGAG.

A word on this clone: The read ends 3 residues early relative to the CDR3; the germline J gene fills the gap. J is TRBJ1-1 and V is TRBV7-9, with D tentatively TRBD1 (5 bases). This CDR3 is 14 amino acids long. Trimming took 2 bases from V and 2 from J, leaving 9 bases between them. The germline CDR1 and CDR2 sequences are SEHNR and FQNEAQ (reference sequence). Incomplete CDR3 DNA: TGTGCCAGCAGCTTAAGGCAGGGAAACACTGAA. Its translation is CASSLRQGNTE. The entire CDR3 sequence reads CASSLRQGNTEAFF. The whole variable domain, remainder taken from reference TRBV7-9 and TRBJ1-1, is DTGVSQNPRHKITKRGQNVTFRCDPISEHNRLYWYRQTLGQGPEFLTYFQNEAQLEKSRLLSDRFSAERPKGSFSTLEIQRTEQGDSAMYLCASSLRQGNTEAFFGQGTRLTVV.

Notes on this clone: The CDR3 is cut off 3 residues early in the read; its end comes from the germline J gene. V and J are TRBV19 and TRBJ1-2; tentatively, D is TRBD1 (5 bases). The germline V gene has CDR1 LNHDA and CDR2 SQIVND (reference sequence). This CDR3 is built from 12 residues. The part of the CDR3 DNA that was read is TGTGCCAGCCGCGGGGCCCTGGAGGGC. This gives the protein CASRGALEG. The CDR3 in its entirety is CASRGALEGYTF.

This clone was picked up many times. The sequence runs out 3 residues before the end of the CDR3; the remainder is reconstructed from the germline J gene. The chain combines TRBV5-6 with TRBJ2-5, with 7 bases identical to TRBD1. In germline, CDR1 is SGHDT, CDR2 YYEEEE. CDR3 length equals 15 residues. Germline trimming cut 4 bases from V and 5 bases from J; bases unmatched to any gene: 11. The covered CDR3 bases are TGTGCCAGCAGCGCAAGGACAGGAGGATCGGAGACC. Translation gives CASSARTGGSET. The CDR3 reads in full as CASSARTGGSETQYF.